The rows below give T cell receptor beta chains drawn from one sample of a study of human T cells and chemical hapten exposure. MiXCR, run by TCRdb on the RACE reads, gives a single entry per CDR3 protein. Seen here are about 64,000 distinct CDR3 sequences, approximately 10% observed once, and the top ten hold approximately 2.4%. Sequencing used whole blood, obtained in connection with sensitization to the hapten diphenylcyclopropenone (DPC). Source of these receptors: a woman aged 25 to 39 with alopecia areata. Some clones in this sample may be carry-over from other donors' samples. Each CDR3 is given with its conserved first and last residue. The order of the fields is clone size, J gene, V gene, D gene, CDR3 DNA, CDR3 protein. D genes are given only for firm matches. Rows give clone size only sometimes, using once, few, many, or a class for an expanded clone.

many	TRBJ1-1	TRBV27	TRBD1	TGTGCCAGCAGTTCCGACAGGGGTAACACTGAAGCTTTCTTT	CASSSDRGNTEAFF
many	TRBJ1-5	TRBV6-6	NA	TGCACCTGCGGGGGGAAGAACAATCAGCCCCAGCATTTT	CTCGGKNNQPQHF
many	TRBJ1-4	TRBV12-3/TRBV12-4	NA	TGTGCCAGCAGTTTTCAGGGTAGGGGAAAACTGTTTTTT	CASSFQGRGKLFF
few	TRBJ2-5	TRBV7-9	NA	TGTGCCAGCACCCGTGAGGCGGAGACCCAGTACTTC	CASTREAETQYF
many	TRBJ2-5	TRBV7-7	NA	TGTGCTAGCAGCCAGGACGGACTAAGGGAGACCCAGTACTTC	CASSQDGLRETQYF
few	TRBJ2-3	TRBV7-9	NA	TGTGCCAGCGGTTCGGGGCGAGTCGCAGATACGCAGTATTTT	CASGSGRVADTQYF
few	TRBJ2-1	TRBV29-1	NA	TGCAGCGTGCTATCCCCTAGTAGGGTCAATGAGCAGTTCTTC	CSVLSPSRVNEQFF
NA	TRBJ2-4	TRBV12-3/TRBV12-4	NA	TGTGCCAGCAGGCCAGGGGGGGTAGCCAAAAACATTCAGTACTTC	CASRPGGVAKNIQYF
few	TRBJ2-3	TRBV30	NA	TGTGCCTGGAGTGTTATGATCGGGACCGCAGATACGCAGTATTTT	CAWSVMIGTADTQYF
NA	TRBJ2-2	TRBV9	NA	TGTGCCAGCAGCGTCGGTGGTACCGGGGAGCTGTTTTTT	CASSVGGTGELFF
NA	TRBJ1-5	TRBV5-1	NA	TGCGCCAGCAGCTTAAGTCCCGGTGGTAATCAGCCCCAGCATTTT	CASSLSPGGNQPQHF
few	TRBJ1-3	TRBV6-5	NA	TGTGCCAGCAGTTACTCAGGAACTGGAAACACCATATATTTT	CASSYSGTGNTIYF
many	TRBJ1-1	TRBV6-1	NA	TGTGCCAGCAGAGCCGGGACGAACACTGAAGCTTTCTTT	CASRAGTNTEAFF
NA	TRBJ1-4	TRBV3-1	NA	TGTGCCAGCAGCCAGGAGGGTGAAAAACTGTTTTTT	CASSQEGEKLFF
few	TRBJ2-1	TRBV7-9	NA	TGTGCCAGCAGCTTAGTGAGCGATGAGCAGTTCTTC	CASSLVSDEQFF
NA	TRBJ2-7	TRBV27	TRBD2	TGTGCCAGCAGTTTATTTGCTAGCGGGGCCACCTACGAGCAGTACTTC	CASSLFASGATYEQYF
NA	TRBJ2-5	TRBV29-1	NA	TGCAGCGTCGCAACACCAACGGGGACACACCAAGAGACCCAGTACTTC	CSVATPTGTHQETQYF
NA	TRBJ1-1	TRBV7-2	NA	TGTGCCAGCAGCTTTGGCATCTCGAACACTGAAGCTTTCTTT	CASSFGISNTEAFF
NA	TRBJ2-1	TRBV6-5	TRBD2	TGTGCCAGCAGTTACTCACTAGCGGGAGGGCCTGTCTATGAGCAGTTCTTC	CASSYSLAGGPVYEQFF
many	TRBJ1-1	TRBV7-2	NA	TGTGCCAGCAGCTTAGGGATCACAGGGCGGTTTGCTGAAGCTTTCTTT	CASSLGITGRFAEAFF
few	TRBJ2-3	TRBV28	TRBD1	TGTGCCAGCAGTACGTCCGGGACAGGCTTATTGTATACGCAGTATTTT	CASSTSGTGLLYTQYF
once	TRBJ2-3	TRBV29-1	NA	TGCAGCGGTGAGAGGGCCGTCGCAGATACGCAGTATTTT	CSGERAVADTQYF
once	TRBJ2-3	TRBV5-5	NA	TGTGCCAGCAGCACATCTTCCCGGGTTACGCAGTATTTT	CASSTSSRVTQYF
many	TRBJ2-3	TRBV4-1	NA	TGCGCCAGCAGCCAAGGACAGACAGATACGCAGTATTTT	CASSQGQTDTQYF
few	TRBJ1-1	TRBV5-1	NA	TGCGCCAGCAGCCAACGGACAGCTCCGAACACTGAAGCTTTCTTT	CASSQRTAPNTEAFF
few	TRBJ1-5	TRBV29-1	TRBD1	TGCAGCGTGGGGGACAGGGATCAGCCCCAGCATTTT	CSVGDRDQPQHF
many	TRBJ1-1	TRBV7-9	NA	TGTGCCAGCAGCCGCGCCGTGGGAGAACTAAACACTGAAGCTTTCTTT	CASSRAVGELNTEAFF
NA	TRBJ2-2	TRBV9	NA	TGTGCCAGCAGCACCGGCCCGAGGACCGGGGAGCTGTTTTTT	CASSTGPRTGELFF
NA	TRBJ1-2	TRBV29-1	NA	TGCAGCGTTTGCTGCGAGACAGCCTATGGCTACACCTTC	CSVCCETAYGYTF
many	TRBJ2-1	TRBV5-1	NA	TGCGCCAGCAGCTTGGGGGGCCCAGGTAATGAGCAGTTCTTC	CASSLGGPGNEQFF
many	TRBJ1-1	TRBV29-1	NA	TGCAGCGTTGAAAAACAGGGAAACACTGAAGCTTTCTTT	CSVEKQGNTEAFF
many	TRBJ2-5	TRBV7-9	NA	TGTGCCAGCAGCCCCACGGAGGAGACCCAGTACTTC	CASSPTEETQYF
few	TRBJ2-3	TRBV20-1	TRBD1	TGCAGTGCTTCCCCCTGGGGGGACAGGGGCACAGATACGCAGTATTTT	CSASPWGDRGTDTQYF
NA	TRBJ2-7	TRBV5-1	NA	TGCGCCAGCAGCTTGGGACTGAACTCCTACGAGCAGTACTTC	CASSLGLNSYEQYF
few	TRBJ2-1	TRBV4-3	TRBD1	TGCGCCAGCAGCCCTGACAGGGCGGCCTACAATGAGCAGTTCTTC	CASSPDRAAYNEQFF
many	TRBJ2-7	TRBV7-8	NA	TGTGCCAGCAGCTTGTATTTGAGACGCCTCAGGAACGAGCAGTACTTC	CASSLYLRRLRNEQYF
many	TRBJ1-1	TRBV12-3/TRBV12-4	TRBD1	TGTGCCAGCAGCCTACAGGGGACTGAAGCTTTCTTT	CASSLQGTEAFF
many	TRBJ2-7	TRBV10-3	NA	TGTGCCATCAGTACCGCGGACAGGAGGGCCTCCTACGAGCAGTACTTC	CAISTADRRASYEQYF
NA	TRBJ1-1	TRBV3-1	NA	TGTGCCAGCAGCCAGGGAGAGTTGAACACTGAAGCTTTCTTT	CASSQGELNTEAFF
few	TRBJ1-2	TRBV28	NA	TGTGCCAGCAGCCCCACGGGTTCCTATGGCTACACCTTC	CASSPTGSYGYTF
many	TRBJ2-3	TRBV18	NA	TGTGCCAGCTCACCACCGAGCGCCACAGATACGCAGTATTTT	CASSPPSATDTQYF
few	TRBJ1-6	TRBV28	NA	TGTGCCAGCAGTTTGGGAGGGAATAATTCACCCCTCCACTTT	CASSLGGNNSPLHF
few	TRBJ2-3	TRBV12-3/TRBV12-4	NA	TGTGCCAGCAGTTTACGGGGAACCAGCGATACGCAGTATTTT	CASSLRGTSDTQYF
NA	TRBJ2-3	TRBV28	TRBD2	TGTGCCAGCAGCTGGCGGGGGGCGACAGATACGCAGTATTTT	CASSWRGATDTQYF
few	TRBJ1-1	TRBV7-3	TRBD1	TGTGCCAGCAGCTTTACAGGGGGCTCTTCGTGGAACACTGAAGCTTTCTTT	CASSFTGGSSWNTEAFF